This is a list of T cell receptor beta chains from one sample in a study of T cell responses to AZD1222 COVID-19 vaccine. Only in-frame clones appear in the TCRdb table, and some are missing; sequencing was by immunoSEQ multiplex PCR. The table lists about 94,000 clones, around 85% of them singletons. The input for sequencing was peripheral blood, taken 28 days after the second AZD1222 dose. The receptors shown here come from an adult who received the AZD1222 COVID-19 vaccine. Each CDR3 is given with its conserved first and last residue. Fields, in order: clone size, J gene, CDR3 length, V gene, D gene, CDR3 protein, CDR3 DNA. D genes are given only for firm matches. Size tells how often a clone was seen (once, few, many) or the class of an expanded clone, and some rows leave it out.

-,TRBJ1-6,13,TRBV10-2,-,CASSESRGSPLHF,TGCGCCAGCAGTGAGTCTCGGGGTTCACCCCTCCACTTT
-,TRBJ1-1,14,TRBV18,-,CASQPVGGNTEAFF,TGTGCCAGCCAGCCTGTGGGAGGGAACACTGAAGCTTTCTTT
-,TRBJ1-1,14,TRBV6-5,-,CASTLDSMNTEAFF,TGTGCCAGCACCTTAGACAGCATGAACACTGAAGCTTTCTTT
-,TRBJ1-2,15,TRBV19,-,CASRIGAGTNYGYTF,TGTGCCAGTAGGATAGGGGCAGGGACTAACTATGGCTACACCTTC
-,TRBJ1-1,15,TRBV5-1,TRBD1,CASSLTRGVDTEAFF,TGCGCCAGCAGCTTGACCAGGGGGGTCGACACTGAAGCTTTCTTT
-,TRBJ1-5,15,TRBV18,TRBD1,CASSRRTGNNQPQHF,TGTGCCAGCTCACGGCGGACAGGTAACAATCAGCCCCAGCACTTT
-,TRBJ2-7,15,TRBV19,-,CASSIGGRWSYEQYF,TGTGCCAGTAGTATAGGGGGGAGGTGGTCCTACGAGCAGTACTTC
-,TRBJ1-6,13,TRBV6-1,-,CASSEAIRSPLHF,TGTGCCAGCAGTGAAGCAATCAGATCACCCCTCCACTTT
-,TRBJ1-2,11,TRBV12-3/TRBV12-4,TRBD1,CASRYGQAHTF,TGTGCCAGCAGATACGGACAGGCCCACACCTTC
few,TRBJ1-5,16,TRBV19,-,CASAKPPRYSNQPQHF,TGTGCCAGTGCCAAACCCCCACGTTATAGCAATCAGCCCCAGCATTTT
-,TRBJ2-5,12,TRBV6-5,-,CASSTAATTQYF,TGTGCCAGCAGCACCGCCGCTACGACCCAGTACTTC
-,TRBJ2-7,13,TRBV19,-,CASSVGQSYEQYF,TGTGCCAGTAGTGTCGGGCAATCCTACGAGCAGTACTTC
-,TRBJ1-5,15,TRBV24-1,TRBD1,CATSGTGGLSQPQHF,TGTGCCACCAGCGGGACAGGGGGATTGAGTCAGCCCCAGCATTTT
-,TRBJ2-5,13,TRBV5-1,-,CASSFNRKETQYF,TGCGCCAGCAGCTTTAACAGGAAAGAGACCCAGTACTTC